The 11 T cell receptor beta chains listed next were all sequenced from one sample in a study of CD8 T cells in Susac syndrome. RNA totalling roughly 0.5 to 1 ug underwent reverse transcription with random hexamers. TCRdb reanalysed the immunoSEQ multiplex PCR reads using MiXCR and keeps one entry per CDR3 protein. The sample comprises around 130,000 distinct CDR3 sequences, around 90% of which are singletons, and over 0.2% rests with the top ten. Input material: CD8+ T cells from PBMCs. These receptors all come from a human donor with multiple sclerosis.

The gene calls are TRBV6-5 and TRBJ1-1; 8 bases align to TRBD1. Germline lookup yields CDR1 MNHEY and CDR2 SVGAGI. With 5 bases clipped from V and 5 bases from J, the junction kept 7 bases outside the gene matches. The length of the CDR3 is 14 residues. CDR3 residues: CASSDGQGSTEAFF. CDR3 sequence (DNA): TGTGCCAGCAGTGACGGACAGGGTTCGACTGAAGCTTTCTTT.

This sequence joins TRBV28 and TRBJ2-5; a possible D gene is TRBD2 (6 bases). V was cut by 5 bases and J by 1 base, with 11 bases left in between. CDR1 and CDR2 from the germline V gene are MDHEN and SYDVKM. The CDR3 length is 14 residues. In DNA form, the CDR3 reads TGTGCCAGCAGTCGGAGGGAGATCCAAGAGACCCAGTACTTC. Translated, it gives CASSRREIQETQYF.

The chain has TRBV27 and TRBJ2-7; D possibly corresponds to TRBD1 (5 bases). The germline V and J ends were trimmed by 4 bases and 1 base, with 8 bases remaining between them. Per germline, CDR1 MNHEY and CDR2 SMNVEV (reference sequence). The CDR3 has 13 amino acids. CDR3 nucleotides: TGTGCCAGCAGTTGGAAGGGGTCCTACGAGCAGTACTTC. As protein: CASSWKGSYEQYF.

The chain recombines TRBV3-1 with TRBJ1-2; D uncertain. V lost 5 bases to trimming and J lost 2 bases, with 12 bases between them. Looked up from germline, CDR1 is LGHDT and CDR2 is YNNKEL (reference sequence). This CDR3 comprises 14 residues. The CDR3 sequence: CASSTEEGNYGYTF. For the CDR3, the DNA is TGTGCCAGCAGCACGGAGGAGGGAAACTATGGCTACACCTTC.

This clonotype was found once. This chain connects TRBV6-2 or TRBV6-3 to TRBJ2-1; 10 bases fit TRBD2. This CDR3 is 13 amino acids long. The germline CDR1 and CDR2 sequences are MNHEY and SVGEGT. V lost 6 bases, J lost 12 bases, and 8 bases stayed unmatched. The CDR3 spells CASSWVAGGGQFF. The CDR3 DNA sequence: TGTGCCAGCAGCTGGGTAGCGGGGGGTGGGCAGTTCTTC.

The gene calls are TRBV15 and TRBJ2-3; 10 positions agree with TRBD2. The J segment lost 5 bases and the V segment lost 1 base, leaving 18 bases of the junction unmatched. The length of the CDR3 is 20 residues. Germline assignment: CDR1 LNHNV and CDR2 YYDKDF (reference sequence). The CDR3 bases are TGTGCCACCAGCAGAGGTCCGGACCTGGGGCTAGCGGGAGTTGAAGATACGCAGTATTTT. This codes for CATSRGPDLGLAGVEDTQYF.

The gene calls are TRBV14 and TRBJ2-3, with TRBD1 as a possible D gene (5 bases). The germline V and J ends were trimmed by 0 bases and 2 bases, with 9 bases remaining between them. The germline V gene has CDR1 SGHDN and CDR2 FVKESK. The CDR3 has 15 residues. In DNA form, the CDR3 reads TGTGCCAGCAGCCAAGAAGGGGTTTCCACAGATACGCAGTATTTT. Translated: CASSQEGVSTDTQYF.

V gene TRBV7-6 combines with J gene TRBJ2-1; TRBD1 is a possible D gene (5 bases). Germline V CDR1 and CDR2: SGHVS, FNYEAQ. The CDR3 is made up of 13 amino acids. V dropped 1 base and J dropped 4 bases, with 5 bases sitting between them. The CDR3 region is CASSLGQYNEQFF. CDR3 coding DNA: TGTGCCAGCAGCTTAGGACAGTACAATGAGCAGTTCTTC.

This clonotype was counted only a few times. The chain uses TRBV2 and TRBJ2-1; D call uncertain. Germline V CDR1 and CDR2: SNHLY, FYNNEI. The CDR3 length is 13 residues. The V end was cut by 4 bases, the J end by 1 base, with 5 bases between. The CDR3 reads CASSATSYNEQFF. The CDR3 DNA is TGTGCCAGCAGTGCTACTTCCTACAATGAGCAGTTCTTC.

The gene calls are TRBV15 and TRBJ2-2, with 8 bases aligning to TRBD2. The CDR3 is made up of 17 amino acids. With V trimmed by 4 bases and J by 5 bases, 12 bases remained unmatched. Germline assignment: CDR1 LNHNV and CDR2 YYDKDF (reference sequence). The chain's CDR3 is CATSTRTGLGGTGELFF. The CDR3 nucleotides are TGTGCCACCAGCACACGGACGGGACTAGGGGGAACCGGGGAGCTGTTTTTT.

This chain links TRBV24-1 with TRBJ2-2; D is unresolved. Germline V gene data show CDR1 as KGHDR and CDR2 as SFDVKD. CDR3 length: 13 residues. V was shortened by 3 bases and J by 6 bases, with 7 bases between the two germline ends. CDR3 in amino acids: CATSDPGPGELFF. CDR3 in DNA: TGTGCCACCAGTGATCCAGGCCCCGGGGAGCTGTTTTTT.